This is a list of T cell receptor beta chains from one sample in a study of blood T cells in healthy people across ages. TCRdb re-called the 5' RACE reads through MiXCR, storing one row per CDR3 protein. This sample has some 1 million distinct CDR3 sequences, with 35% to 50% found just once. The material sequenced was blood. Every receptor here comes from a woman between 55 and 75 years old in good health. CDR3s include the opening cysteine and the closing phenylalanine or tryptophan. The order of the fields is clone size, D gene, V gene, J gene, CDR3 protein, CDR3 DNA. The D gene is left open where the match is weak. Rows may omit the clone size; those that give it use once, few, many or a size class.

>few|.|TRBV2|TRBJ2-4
CASSEVGGRGAKNIQYF
TGTGCCAGCAGTGAAGTGGGGGGGCGAGGGGCCAAAAACATTCAGTACTTC
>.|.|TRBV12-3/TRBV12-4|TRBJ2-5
CASSLVVRWETQYF
TGTGCCAGCAGTTTAGTAGTCCGCTGGGAGACCCAGTACTTC
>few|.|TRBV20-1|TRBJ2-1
CSARAGALLDEQFF
TGCAGTGCTAGGGCGGGGGCCCTGTTGGATGAGCAGTTCTTC
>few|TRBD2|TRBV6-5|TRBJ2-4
CASSYSALLAGKNIQYF
TGTGCCAGCAGTTACTCGGCTTTACTAGCGGGAAAAAACATTCAGTACTTC
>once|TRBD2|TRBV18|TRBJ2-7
CASSSPLGLAGGRYNEQYF
TGTGCCAGCTCATCACCTCTCGGGCTAGCGGGAGGGCGCTACAATGAGCAGTACTTC
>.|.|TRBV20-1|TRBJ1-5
CSARARPSEPQPQHF
TGCAGTGCCAGGGCCCGACCCTCAGAGCCTCAGCCCCAGCATTTT
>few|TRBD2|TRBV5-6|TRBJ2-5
CASSLLRGRALKTQYF
TGTGCCAGCAGCTTATTACGTGGGAGGGCCCTAAAGACCCAGTACTTC
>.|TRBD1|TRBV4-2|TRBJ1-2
CASSQDVWQGEYGYTF
TGTGCCAGCAGCCAAGATGTGTGGCAGGGGGAGTATGGCTACACCTTC
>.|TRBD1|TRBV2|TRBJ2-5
CASKGQEYQETQYF
TGTGCCAGCAAAGGACAGGAGTACCAAGAGACCCAGTACTTC
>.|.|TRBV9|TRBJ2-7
CASSVGPSWGYEQYF
TGTGCCAGCAGCGTAGGTCCCTCCTGGGGTTACGAGCAGTACTTC
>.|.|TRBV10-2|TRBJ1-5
CASRATGIGQPQHF
TGCGCCAGCAGGGCTACAGGGATCGGTCAGCCCCAGCATTTT
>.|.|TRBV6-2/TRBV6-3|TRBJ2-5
CASSYQYQETQYF
TGTGCCAGCAGTTATCAGTACCAAGAGACCCAGTACTTC
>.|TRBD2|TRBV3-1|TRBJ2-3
CASSLRGAGEDTQYF
TGTGCCAGCAGCCTCCGCGGGGCGGGAGAAGATACGCAGTATTTT
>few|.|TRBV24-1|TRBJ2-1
CATSEPGPYNEQFF
TGTGCCACCAGTGAGCCCGGGCCCTACAATGAGCAGTTCTTC
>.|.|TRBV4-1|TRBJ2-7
CASSQDGRGHYEQYF
TGCGCCAGCAGCCAAGATGGGCGGGGCCACTACGAGCAGTACTTC
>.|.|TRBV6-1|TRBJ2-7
CASTLTGPYEQYF
TGTGCCAGCACTCTGACGGGACCCTACGAGCAGTACTTC
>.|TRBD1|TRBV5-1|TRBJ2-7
CASRDRYDEQYF
TGCGCCAGCCGGGACAGATACGACGAGCAGTACTTC
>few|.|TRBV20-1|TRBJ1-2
CSARLGEAGSYTF
TGCAGTGCTAGGCTCGGGGAAGCGGGAAGCTACACCTTC
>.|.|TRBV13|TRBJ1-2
CASSLGTATDYGYTF
TGTGCCAGCAGCCTTGGGACCGCCACAGACTATGGCTACACCTTC